This T cell receptor (beta chain) was retrieved from a study of T cell responses to AZD1222 COVID-19 vaccine. Study overall: Pooling covered second doses at about 4 or about 12 weeks. Overall study results and limits: No day 14 peak samples; only post-peak repertoires were characterized. The donors showed a predominance of white British ancestry and of females, with possible underestimation of clonal diversity. Spike-specific TCRs gained breadth and depth after people received two AZD1222 doses.

Produced via immunoSEQ multiplex PCR; TCRdb's table is partial and in-frame only. This sample has 130,000 to 150,000 clones; 92% occur once, and the top ten carry about 1.9%. Comment on this clone: Its antigen remains unknown.

Sequences were derived from peripheral blood, sampled on day 0 of AZD1222 vaccination. The source is an adult in good health.

The CDR3 loop is CASSEVGANVLTF. CDR3 in DNA: TGTGCCAGTAGTGAGGTTGGGGCCAACGTCCTGACTTTC. The chain is built from TRBV19 and TRBJ2-6; no clear D. The germline gives CDR1 LNHDA, CDR2 SQIVND (reference sequence). This CDR3 has 13 residues. V lost 5 bases to trimming and J lost 3 bases, with 5 bases between them.